The TCR beta chain under discussion was sequenced for a study of T cells after yellow fever vaccination (dated by TCRdb to the late 2010s). For the study in its entirety: The SMART-Seq v4 Ultra Low Input RNA kit was used to prepare libraries from fractions with low cell numbers. Two healthy male donors, one aged 18 to 30 and one aged 30 to 40 years, were included in the cohort. Blood samples were taken at several timepoints before and after primary and secondary immunization, and bulk PBMC replicates and cell subsets were isolated. Bulk TCR alpha and beta repertoires were sequenced longitudinally to track T-cell clones before and after primary and booster YFV17D yellow fever vaccination. The paper's findings and limits, for the study overall: FACS-sorted repertoires could contain abundant contaminating clonotypes from the bulk population, so computational filtering was required. The secondary T-cell response was weaker than the primary response but faster, peaking on day 5 instead of day 15. Only a couple of donors were included in the study, so the extent to which the findings can be generalized is limited. A small fraction of clonotypes appeared in both the CD4 and CD8 compartments, likely as a result of convergent recombination. After the booster, most of the clones that had expanded following primary vaccination were detected again (around 95% of CD4 and 80% to 90% of CD8), which suggests that memory was broadly maintained.

From the cysteine up to the phenylalanine, the CDR3 has a length of 15 residues. The CDR3 DNA has 45 bases and is translated from base 1. The germline V end is reduced by 6 bases and the J end by 4 bases; junction bases left unmatched: 11. Taken from the germline V gene, the CDR1 and CDR2 loops are SGHTA and FQGNSA. This sample's treatment or condition label indicates: live attenuated yellow fever vaccine strain. At each blood-draw timepoint, two biological replicates of bulk PBMCs were collected. A standard Ficoll-Paque protocol was used to isolate PBMCs from peripheral blood. RNA was extracted with TriZol from bulk PBMCs, CD4 and CD8 fractions, and dextramer-positive and dextramer-negative fractions. Concerning this clonotype itself: Its antigen remains undetermined. The record has no base qualities; no much larger clone is one base away.

TCR cDNA was synthesized by 5'RACE template switching, which introduced a universal primer site and unique molecular identifiers. cDNA synthesis was primed from both the TCR alpha and TCR beta constant segments. Library amplification used two PCR steps, and the second PCR step added sample barcodes and sequencing adapters. Sequencing of the libraries was done on either Illumina HiSeq 2500 (2x100 bp) or NovaSeq (2x150 bp). Per the source publication's procedure: Reads were demultiplexed and collapsed into UMI consensus sequences with MIGEC, and V(D)J alignment was performed with MiXCR. Vaccine-responding clonotypes were identified with edgeR using replicate PBMC samples, with FDR below 0.01 and a log2 fold change above 5 up to day 15 being required. CD4 or CD8 identity was assigned to each bulk clonotype according to whether the clonotype was present at higher abundance in the sequenced CD4 repertoire or the sequenced CD8 repertoire. TCRdb ran its own pipeline on the public reads, namely fastp trimming at Q25 and MiXCR clone calling, and kept in-frame beta chains. Every entry covers one CDR3 protein and lists the most common genes and DNA from its rows. The authors' filters were not applied to this entry. In all, the sample holds approximately 600,000 distinct CDR3 sequences, and over 9% of those were seen once. Of the sample, about 16% falls within the top ten clones.

The chain employs TRBV7-2 and TRBJ1-2, with 7 junctional bases fitting TRBD1. Sample: PBMCs, taken on the day of the yellow fever booster vaccination. The receptor comes from a man aged 25 to 45 who received the YFV17D yellow fever vaccine. In nucleotide form, the sequence is TGTGCCAGCAGTTGGGGACAGACAGGGTTCTATGGCTACACCTTC. This encodes CASSWGQTGFYGYTF.